The present entry profiles one T cell receptor beta chain with its context. This specimen belongs to a study of blood T cell repertoires in COVID-19. Study in general: Whether acute or convalescent, the COVID-19 samples came from the United States, Italy and Spain. PBMCs, B-cell-depleted T cells, or T cells were the source of the cDNA or gDNA that made up the material.

V was trimmed by 5 bases and J by 4 bases, leaving 6 bases between them. CDR3 length equals 11 residues. In germline, CDR1 is SEHNR, CDR2 FQNEAQ (reference sequence). In the original processing: The authors estimated nucleated cell counts from reference gene primer amplification. Here immunoSEQ multiplex PCR was the method, and the copy in TCRdb shows in-frame clones only, minus some. That table furnishes V, J and clone size, whereas the DNA furnished D and trimming. The sample holds 200,000 to 300,000 clones, roughly 80% seen once. What was sequenced was peripheral blood. The genes are TRBV7-9 and TRBJ2-7; D ambiguous. This receptor was obtained from a woman over 75 with acute or convalescent COVID-19. The CDR3 sequence: CASSRAYEQYF. The CDR3, as DNA: TGTGCCAGCAGCCGAGCATACGAGCAGTACTTC.